Below are 8 T cell receptor beta chains sequenced from a single sample in a study of cytomegalovirus exposure and HLA in healthy donors. 60 Vbeta and 13 Jbeta primers were used in PCR. Measured with immunoSEQ multiplex PCR; TCRdb has only the in-frame clones, and not every one. The sample carries around 150,000 clones, about 60% recorded once. Sequencing was carried out using PBMCs. These TCRs come from a woman aged 55-70 years in good health and CMV-seropositive.

The genes are TRBV19 and TRBJ1-2, with 7 bases fitting TRBD1. The CDR3 length is 13 residues. V shed 10 bases and J 4 bases; nucleotides not matched to a gene: 9. The germline CDR1 and CDR2 sequences are LNHDA and SQIVND (reference sequence). As DNA, the CDR3 is TGTGCCACCTCAGAGGCAGGGGGCTATGGCTACACCTTC. This codes for CATSEAGGYGYTF.

The chain couples TRBV7-9 to TRBJ1-3, with TRBD1 identical over 7 bases. CDR1 is SEHNR, CDR2 FQNEAQ, per germline (reference sequence). Germline trimming cut 1 base from V and 2 bases from J; bases unmatched to any gene: 2. CDR3 length: 15 residues. This chain's CDR3 is CASSLVTGAGNTIYF. The CDR3 DNA sequence: TGTGCCAGCAGCTTAGTCACAGGGGCTGGAAACACCATATATTTT.

This clone was seen a handful of times. The chain recombines TRBV9 with TRBJ2-3, with TRBD1 as a possible D gene (6 bases). Between the trimmed V and J ends, which lost 0 bases and 4 bases, there was a span of 15 bases. This CDR3 has 16 amino acids. CDR1 is SGDLS and CDR2 is YYNGEE in the germline V gene. The CDR3 loop is CASSVGQASMADTQYF. The CDR3 nucleotides read TGTGCCAGCAGCGTAGGACAGGCTTCAATGGCAGATACGCAGTATTTT. The full variable domain, its missing parts supplied by reference TRBV9 and TRBJ2-3, is DSGVTQTPKHLITATGQRVTLRCSPRSGDLSVYWYQQSLDQGLQFLIQYYNGEERAKGNILERFSAQQFPDLHSELNLSSLELGDSALYFCASSVGQASMADTQYFGPGTRLTVL.

The chain recombines TRBV5-6 with TRBJ2-7; D not resolved. The CDR3 has 13 amino acids. Germline loops: CDR1 SGHDT, CDR2 YYEEEE. Between the trimmed V and J ends, which lost 2 bases and 3 bases, there was a span of 9 bases. The CDR3 bases are TGTGCCAGCAGCTTAAGAGAAAACTACGAGCAGTACTTC. Encoded protein: CASSLRENYEQYF.

This clone was detected only a few times. This chain connects TRBV19 to TRBJ2-5; 10 nucleotides align to TRBD1. The CDR3 extends over 16 amino acids. Germline CDR1 reads LNHDA; CDR2 reads SQIVND (reference sequence). Unmatched junction bases numbered 7, after V lost 3 bases and J lost 3 bases. The CDR3 DNA reads as TGTGCCAGTAGTATCTGGACAGGGGGGGCCAAAGAGACCCAGTACTTC. Protein sequence: CASSIWTGGAKETQYF. Drawing the rest from reference TRBV19 and TRBJ2-5, the complete variable domain is DGGITQSPKYLFRKEGQNVTLSCEQNLNHDAMYWYRQDPGQGLRLIYYSQIVNDFQKGDIAEGYSVSREKKESFPLTVTSAQKNPTAFYLCASSIWTGGAKETQYFGPGTRLLVL.

The chain joins TRBV7-8 to TRBJ2-7; 8 bases match TRBD1. Germline V gene data show CDR1 as SGHVS and CDR2 as FQNEAQ. With 3 bases clipped from V and 5 bases from J, the junction kept 9 bases outside the gene matches. The CDR3 consists of 15 residues. The CDR3 coding sequence is TGTGCCAGCAGCTTCCCGGGACAGGATGGAGACGAGCAGTACTTC. Translated, it gives CASSFPGQDGDEQYF.

The rearrangement uses TRBV7-2 and TRBJ2-5; no firm D call. V was shortened by 1 base and J by 3 bases, with 6 bases between the two germline ends. The CDR3 extends over 13 amino acids. CDR1 is SGHTA and CDR2 is FQGNSA in the germline V gene. CDR3 loop: CASSLVRKETQYF. CDR3 sequence (DNA): TGTGCCAGCAGCTTAGTGCGGAAAGAGACCCAGTACTTC. The whole variable domain, remainder taken from reference TRBV7-2 and TRBJ2-5, is GAGVSQSPSNKVTEKGKDVELRCDPISGHTALYWYRQSLGQGLEFLIYFQGNSAPDKSGLPSDRFSAERTGGSVSTLTIQRTQQEDSAVYLCASSLVRKETQYFGPGTRLLVL.

This chain uses TRBV6-4 with TRBJ2-2; the match to TRBD2 covers 7 bases. The CDR3 totals 16 residues. Germline V gives CDR1 MRHNA, CDR2 SNTAGT. V shed 3 bases and J 5 bases; nucleotides not matched to a gene: 9. DNA of the CDR3: TGTGCCAGCAGTGAGGAGGCGGGAGACGGGACCGGGGAGCTGTTTTTT. This codes for CASSEEAGDGTGELFF.